These 14 T cell receptor beta chains were all obtained from the same sample, sequenced in a study of read filtering for tumor transcriptome and immune sequencing. From 400 to 450 ng of RNA, a library with molecular barcoded alpha/delta and beta/gamma adaptors was made. TCRdb called the reads again in MiXCR, with one record for every CDR3 protein. The sample has roughly 38,000 distinct CDR3 sequences, about 13% seen once. What was sequenced was a population of CD138-negative cells sorted from bone marrow. The receptors shown here come from a donor aged 40 or over with multiple myeloma.

In this sample, this clonotype turned up many times. V and J are TRBV12-3 or TRBV12-4 and TRBJ2-5; 10 bases are shared with TRBD1. This CDR3 contains 13 residues. Trimming at V came to 6 bases and at J to 5 bases, leaving 3 bases not matched to a gene. The CDR3 loop reads CASRTGGAETQYF. CDR3 nucleotides: TGTGCCAGCAGGACAGGGGGCGCGGAGACCCAGTACTTC.

CDR3 in DNA: TGTGCCAGCGGACCCGGAGGGGTTCAGCCCCAGCATTTT. Protein: CASGPGGVQPQHF. This chain links TRBV12-3 or TRBV12-4 with TRBJ1-5, with D possibly being TRBD1 (5 bases). CDR3 length: 13 amino acids. Trimming took 8 bases from V and 6 from J, leaving 14 bases between them.

At least ten counts were recorded for this clonotype. The CDR3 loop reads CSVRGFSGEQYF. The CDR3 nucleotides are TGCAGCGTTCGGGGTTTTTCCGGCGAGCAGTACTTC. The chain has TRBV29-1 and TRBJ2-7, with D possibly being TRBD2 (5 bases). The CDR3 covers 12 residues. CDR1 and CDR2 (germline): SQVTM, ANQGSEA. Trimming took 5 bases from V and 6 from J, leaving 14 bases between them.

This clonotype has a count of ten or more. The rearrangement uses TRBV20-1 and TRBJ2-1; TRBD2 aligns across 12 bases. The germline gives CDR1 DFQATT, CDR2 SNEGSKA (reference sequence). The length of the CDR3 is 16 residues. Losses at the gene ends were 3 bases for V and 3 bases for J; bases not matched to a gene: 6. CDR3 loop: CSASVPSGGDYNEQFF. In DNA, the CDR3 is TGCAGTGCTAGCGTCCCTAGCGGGGGGGACTACAATGAGCAGTTCTTC.

Many counts were recorded for this clonotype. V and J are TRBV7-9 and TRBJ2-1, with a tentative D call TRBD2 (6 bases). The germline CDR1 and CDR2 sequences are SEHNR and FQNEAQ (reference sequence). Trimming took 5 bases from V and 4 from J, leaving 18 bases between them. The CDR3 is made up of 16 amino acids. CDR3 in DNA: TGTGCCAGCAGCCAGGAGGGCCTATCGAAGTACAATGAGCAGTTCTTC. Residues: CASSQEGLSKYNEQFF.

With regard to this clonotype: Without the conserved terminal phenylalanine or tryptophan, this CDR3 likely stems from a read error. DNA of the CDR3: TGTGCCAGGAGCCGCGGTAGCGGGCAGGGAGCTGAAAAACTGTTTCTT. It yields the protein CARSRGSGQGAEKLFL. The chain employs TRBV28 and TRBJ1-4; possibly TRBD1 for D (5 bases). The CDR3 runs 16 residues. The germline V gene encodes CDR1 MDHEN and CDR2 SYDVKM. The V and J ends lost 9 bases and 7 bases respectively, with 24 bases between them.

This clonotype was observed at least ten times. The chain couples TRBV7-2 to TRBJ2-3; tentatively, D is TRBD1 (5 bases). Germline V gene sequence: CDR1 SGHTA, CDR2 FQGNSA. CDR3 length: 14 residues. The V gene lost 1 base and the J gene lost 2 bases, with 7 bases spanning the gap. The CDR3 nucleotides are TGTGCCAGCAGCTTAGACAGGAACACAGATACGCAGTATTTT. Its protein product is CASSLDRNTDTQYF.

This clonotype has ten or more counts. This chain uses TRBV7-9 with TRBJ1-1, with D possibly being TRBD1 (6 bases). Trimming removed 6 bases at V and 6 bases at J, with 14 bases between. The germline V gene encodes CDR1 SEHNR and CDR2 FQNEAQ (reference sequence). The CDR3 runs to 13 residues. In DNA form, the CDR3 reads TGTGCCAGCAGTCTACAGGGACGGGCTGAAGCTTTCTTT. This codes for CASSLQGRAEAFF.

This clonotype has ten or more counts. This chain connects TRBV5-1 to TRBJ1-1, with a weak D call TRBD1 (5 bases). Germline values: CDR1 SGHRS, CDR2 YFSETQ. The CDR3 is made up of 12 amino acids. V shed 1 base and J shed 11 bases, with 12 bases lying between them. As DNA, the CDR3 is TGCGCCAGCAGCTTGCTTCAAGGGGTGGCTTTCTTT. It yields the protein CASSLLQGVAFF.

As for this clonotype: A far more abundant clone sits one base away, making this likely a read error. CDR3 amino acids: CGSSEQLSGGEQFF. The CDR3 DNA is TGTGGCAGCAGTGAACAGTTATCGGGCGGTGAGCAGTTCTTC. This chain joins TRBV6-6 and TRBJ2-1; D is uncertain. Germline V gene lookup returns CDR1 MNHNY and CDR2 SVGAGI (reference sequence). The CDR3 totals 14 residues.

This clonotype appeared many times. CDR3 sequence: CASSPDWTGRFQPQHF. In nucleotides, the CDR3 is TGTGCCAGCAGTCCCGATTGGACAGGGAGGTTTCAGCCCCAGCATTTT. The rearrangement links TRBV27 to TRBJ1-5; 8 bases are a match to TRBD1. This CDR3 spans 16 amino acids. V shed 5 bases, J shed 6 bases, and the junction held 12 bases outside the gene matches. Germline CDR1 is MNHEY and CDR2 is SMNVEV (reference sequence).

The table lists this clonotype with a few counts. The V and J genes are TRBV25-1 and TRBJ2-5, with a weak D call TRBD2 (5 bases). Germline assignment: CDR1 MGHDK and CDR2 SYGVNS. V shed 8 bases and J shed 5 bases, with 9 bases lying between them. CDR3 length equals 11 residues. The CDR3 DNA reads TGTGCCAGCGGTGGCGGGGAGACCCAGTACTTC. Translated: CASGGGETQYF.

This clonotype was observed at least ten times. The chain carries TRBV4-1 and TRBJ2-7, with D possibly being TRBD2 (6 bases). Trimming stripped 0 bases from V and 0 bases from J, with 9 bases between. Germline lookup yields CDR1 MGHRA and CDR2 YSYEKL. This CDR3 region has 15 residues. CDR3 region: CASSQESSDSYEQYF. In DNA, the CDR3 is TGCGCCAGCAGCCAAGAGTCTAGCGACTCCTACGAGCAGTACTTC.

This clonotype was found many times. The chain has TRBV2 and TRBJ1-6, with TRBD1 as a possible D gene (5 bases). CDR1 and CDR2 from the germline V gene are SNHLY and FYNNEI. The CDR3 consists of 15 residues. Trimming removed 6 bases from V and 10 bases from J, with 19 bases in between. The CDR3 DNA sequence: TGTGCCAGCAGGCCTGGGACCGCCCCGCAATCACCCCTCCACTTT. Encoded protein: CASRPGTAPQSPLHF.